Each of the 28 T cell receptor beta chains below was sequenced from the same sample in a study of T cells after yellow fever vaccination. TCRdb called the 5' RACE reads again in MiXCR, with one record for every CDR3 protein. The table includes 150,000 to 200,000 distinct CDR3 sequences, 5.5% to 8% detected once. The material was CD4+ T cells sorted from PBMCs, obtained on the day of the first yellow fever vaccination. These receptors were obtained from a man between 18 and 29 years old who received the YFV17D yellow fever vaccine.

This clonotype was seen many times. The rearrangement uses TRBV10-1 and TRBJ2-2; no reliable D call. There are 14 residues in the CDR3. V lost 4 bases and J lost 4, with 10 bases in between. Germline V gene sequence: CDR1 WNHNN, CDR2 SYGVQD (reference sequence). The CDR3 region is CASSVLESTGELFF. The CDR3 nucleotides are TGCGCCAGCAGTGTTTTAGAGAGCACCGGGGAGCTGTTTTTT.

A note on this clonotype: At one end the junction does not follow the germline gene, possibly because of a read error. This rearrangement joins TRBV5-1 to TRBJ1-5; D uncertain. Germline V CDR1 and CDR2: SGHRS, YFSETQ. The CDR3 loop spans 15 amino acids. CDR3 sequence: CASSPGDSGSQLQHF. CDR3 sequence (DNA): TGCGCCAGCAGCCCCGGGGATTCCGGGAGTCAGCTCCAGCATTTT.

This clonotype was seen ten or more times. The rearrangement joins TRBV3-1 to TRBJ2-1, with D maybe TRBD1 (6 bases). The germline V gene encodes CDR1 LGHDT and CDR2 YNNKEL (reference sequence). CDR3 length equals 14 residues. V was pared by 0 bases and J by 7 bases, with 10 bases between. CDR3 in amino acids: CASSQENRANEQFF. The CDR3 DNA reads TGTGCCAGCAGCCAAGAGAACAGGGCTAATGAGCAGTTCTTC.

This clonotype was recorded many times. The V call is TRBV4-2, the J call TRBJ2-5; D not certain. The CDR3 length is 18 residues. Between the trimmed V and J ends, which lost 0 bases and 2 bases, there was a span of 19 bases. Germline loops: CDR1 LGHNA, CDR2 YNFKEQ. In nucleotides, the CDR3 is TGTGCCAGCAGCCAAGATAAGGATGGCACTTACTATCAAGAGACCCAGTACTTC. As protein: CASSQDKDGTYYQETQYF.

For the CDR3, the DNA is TGTGCCAGCAGCCCGGACAGGACGAATGGCTACACCTTC. Amino acid sequence: CASSPDRTNGYTF. The chain uses TRBV11-2 and TRBJ1-2, with TRBD1 matching over 7 bases. Germline CDR1 SGHAT, CDR2 FQNNGV. CDR3 length equals 13 residues. V lost 5 bases, J lost 6 bases, and 6 bases stayed unmatched.

The chain couples TRBV7-2 to TRBJ1-6; possible D gene TRBD1, 6 bases. The CDR3 spans 12 residues. Germline V gives CDR1 SGHTA, CDR2 FQGNSA. V was trimmed by 5 bases and J by 12 bases, leaving 11 bases between them. For the CDR3, the DNA is TGTGCCAGCAGCCTACAGGGAAAACCCCTCCACTTT. It codes for CASSLQGKPLHF.

This clonotype has only one observation. The chain links TRBV5-6 to TRBJ2-4; D gene unclear. CDR1 and CDR2 (germline): SGHDT, YYEEEE. This CDR3 has 14 amino acids. Trimming removed 7 bases at V and 1 base at J, with 12 bases between. CDR3 amino acids: CASGPALAKNIQYF. The CDR3 DNA is TGTGCCAGCGGCCCGGCGTTGGCCAAAAACATTCAGTACTTC. The full variable domain, in which reference TRBV5-6 and TRBJ2-4 provide the parts outside the CDR3, is DAGVTQSPTHLIKTRGQQVTLRCSPKSGHDTVSWYQQALGQGPQFIFQYYEEEERQRGNFPDRFSGHQFPNYSSELNVNALLLGDSALYLCASGPALAKNIQYFGAGTRLSVL.

This clonotype showed up many times. The genes are TRBV5-1 and TRBJ1-1; D remains unclear. In germline, CDR1 is SGHRS, CDR2 YFSETQ. This CDR3 contains 14 residues. V lost 2 bases, J lost 1 base, and 9 bases lay in between. CDR3 protein: CASSFSPGNTEAFF. The CDR3 bases are TGCGCCAGCAGCTTTTCACCAGGGAACACTGAAGCTTTCTTT.

The genes are TRBV12-3 or TRBV12-4 and TRBJ1-5, with D tentatively TRBD1 (5 bases). Trimming stripped 1 base from V and 3 bases from J, with 10 bases between. The CDR3 spans 15 residues. CDR3 residues: CASSLGGTVNQPQHF. CDR3 coding DNA: TGTGCCAGCAGTTTAGGGGGGACGGTCAATCAGCCCCAGCATTTT.

This clonotype appeared a few times. The chain has TRBV7-9 and TRBJ2-7; D unclear. Trimming left V 5 bases short and J 5 bases short, with 16 bases between. This CDR3 contains 14 residues. CDR1 is SEHNR and CDR2 is FQNEAQ in the germline V gene (reference sequence). CDR3 nucleotide sequence: TGTGCCAGCAGCGCCCGTGGGCAGTTGAACGAGCAGTACGTC. It encodes CASSARGQLNEQYV.

This clonotype turned up a few times. This chain connects TRBV5-1 to TRBJ2-3; the D is unclear. There are 12 residues in the CDR3. Germline V gene lookup returns CDR1 SGHRS and CDR2 YFSETQ. V lost 3 bases, J lost 1 base, and 3 bases lay in between. CDR3 coding DNA: TGCGCCAGCAGCTACCGCACAGATACGCAGTATTTT. Encoded protein: CASSYRTDTQYF.

This sequence joins TRBV7-8 and TRBJ2-3, with D unresolved. V gave up 0 bases and J gave up 0 bases, with 10 bases separating them. Germline CDR1 SGHVS, CDR2 FQNEAQ. The CDR3 covers 16 residues. CDR3 amino acids: CASSLARVVSTDTQYF. The CDR3 DNA sequence: TGTGCCAGCAGCTTAGCTAGGGTGGTGAGCACAGATACGCAGTATTTT.

This clonotype was observed at least ten times. The chain combines TRBV20-1 with TRBJ2-3; D is uncertain. The CDR3 consists of 12 residues. Germline lookup yields CDR1 DFQATT and CDR2 SNEGSKA (reference sequence). V lost 3 bases to trimming and J lost 2 bases, with 6 bases between them. CDR3 amino acids: CSASPPTDTQYF. CDR3 DNA sequence: TGCAGTGCTAGCCCCCCCACAGATACGCAGTATTTT.

This clonotype was seen a few times. V gene TRBV11-2 combines with J gene TRBJ2-7, with 8 bases aligning to TRBD2. Germline values: CDR1 SGHAT, CDR2 FQNNGV. Losses at the gene ends were 4 bases for V and 7 bases for J; bases not matched to a gene: 6. The length of the CDR3 is 13 residues. CDR3 DNA sequence: TGTGCCAGCAGCTCGCGACGGGGGGGAGAGCAGTACGTC. Residues: CASSSRRGGEQYV.

J is TRBJ2-1 and V is TRBV6-5, with 10 bases matching TRBD1. The junction had 5 bases not matched to a gene; V was cut back by 2 bases and J by 7 bases. Germline V CDR1 and CDR2: MNHEY, SVGAGI. The CDR3 consists of 15 residues. The CDR3 loop is CASSYLGQGVNEQFF. CDR3 nucleotides: TGTGCCAGCAGTTACCTCGGACAGGGGGTAAATGAGCAGTTCTTC.

This chain's CDR3 is CASSATSARDRAGYTF. DNA of the CDR3: TGTGCCAGCAGCGCTACGTCCGCTCGGGACAGGGCTGGCTACACCTTC. This chain links TRBV11-2 with TRBJ1-2; TRBD1 aligns across 9 bases. Germline V gene sequence: CDR1 SGHAT, CDR2 FQNNGV. CDR3 length: 16 residues. V was pared by 5 bases and J by 7 bases, with 14 bases of the junction left unmatched.

V usage is TRBV20-1 and J usage is TRBJ2-3; D call uncertain. Germline lookup yields CDR1 DFQATT and CDR2 SNEGSKA (reference sequence). This CDR3 is built from 13 residues. V lost 6 bases to trimming and J lost 4 bases, with 14 bases between them. For the CDR3, the DNA is TGCAGTGCAAGGCTAGGGCGCCCAGATACGCAGTATTTT. Residues: CSARLGRPDTQYF.

This clonotype has only a few counts. CDR3 in amino acids: CASSARGDSPNEQFF. CDR3 DNA sequence: TGTGCCAGCAGCGCCCGGGGGGATTCCCCCAATGAGCAGTTCTTC. The gene calls are TRBV9 and TRBJ2-1; 7 bases map to TRBD2. With 3 bases clipped from V and 6 bases from J, the junction kept 9 bases outside the gene matches. CDR1 SGDLS and CDR2 YYNGEE come from the germline V gene. This CDR3 is built from 15 residues. Supplemented by reference TRBV9 and TRBJ2-1, the full variable domain reads DSGVTQTPKHLITATGQRVTLRCSPRSGDLSVYWYQQSLDQGLQFLIQYYNGEERAKGNILERFSAQQFPDLHSELNLSSLELGDSALYFCASSARGDSPNEQFFGPGTRLTVL.

This clonotype was picked up a small number of times. This chain joins TRBV7-2 and TRBJ1-6; 7 positions agree with TRBD1. CDR1 and CDR2 (germline): SGHTA, FQGNSA. CDR3 size: 14 residues. Losses at the gene ends were 1 base for V and 10 bases for J; bases not matched to a gene: 4. CDR3 in DNA: TGTGCCAGCAGCTTAGTGTCAGGGGGATCACCCCTCCACTTT. This encodes CASSLVSGGSPLHF.

In its sample, this clonotype was seen a few times. J is TRBJ2-6 and V is TRBV20-1, with TRBD2 identical over 7 bases. With 0 bases clipped from V and 0 bases from J, the junction kept 8 bases outside the gene matches. Germline V gene data show CDR1 as DFQATT and CDR2 as SNEGSKA (reference sequence). The CDR3 totals 18 residues. The DNA of the CDR3 is TGCAGTGCTAGAGAAGCGGGACTAACTATCTCTGGGGCCAACGTCCTGACTTTC. Translating gives CSAREAGLTISGANVLTF.

The genes are TRBV20-1 and TRBJ1-3, with no clear D. CDR3 size: 14 residues. Between the trimmed V and J ends, which lost 2 bases and 7 bases, there was a span of 15 bases. Germline V gene sequence: CDR1 DFQATT, CDR2 SNEGSKA (reference sequence). The CDR3 loop is CSARPGWFRNTIYF. The CDR3 DNA reads as TGCAGTGCTAGACCCGGTTGGTTCCGGAACACCATATATTTT.

This clonotype was seen at least ten times. This rearrangement joins TRBV7-3 to TRBJ2-3, with D perhaps matching TRBD1 (5 bases). Per the germline V gene, CDR1 is SGHTA and CDR2 is FQGTGA. The CDR3 extends over 15 amino acids. V was shortened by 1 base and J by 5 bases, with 13 bases between the two germline ends. CDR3 nucleotide sequence: TGTGCCAGCAGCTTAAGAGGCAGGGCGGAAGATACGCAGTATTTT. Translation gives CASSLRGRAEDTQYF.

In this sample, this clonotype turned up many times. This sequence joins TRBV4-3 and TRBJ2-2; D ambiguous. The length of the CDR3 is 15 residues. Trimming stripped 8 bases from V and 2 bases from J, with 15 bases between. Germline V gene data show CDR1 as LGHNA and CDR2 as YSLEER. The CDR3 loop reads CASGRALFNTGELFF. CDR3 bases: TGCGCCAGCGGAAGGGCACTATTTAACACCGGGGAGCTGTTTTTT.

With respect to this clonotype: The junction departs from germline at one end; a sequencing error may be responsible. The DNA for the CDR3 is TGCGCCAGCAGCTGGGACAGCACATATACGCAGTATTTT. This gives the protein CASSWDSTYTQYF. The chain couples TRBV5-1 to TRBJ2-3; 7 bases align to TRBD1. CDR3 length: 13 residues. Germline V gene sequence: CDR1 SGHRS, CDR2 YFSETQ. The full variable domain, its missing parts supplied by reference TRBV5-1 and TRBJ2-3, is KAGVTQTPRYLIKTRGQQVTLSCSPISGHRSVSWYQQTPGQGLQFLFEYFSETQRNKGNFPGRFSGRQFSNSRSEMNVSTLELGDSALYLCASSWDSTYTQYFGPGTRLTVL.

This clonotype was seen ten or more times. The CDR3 region has the DNA TGTGCCAGCAGTACACACGGGGGGAGGCAGTACGTC. Its protein is CASSTHGGRQYV. The chain recombines TRBV6-6 with TRBJ2-7; the match to TRBD2 covers 7 bases. The length of the CDR3 is 12 residues. Germline trimming cut 5 bases from V and 9 bases from J; bases unmatched to any gene: 7. CDR1 is MNHNY, CDR2 SVGAGI, per germline (reference sequence).

This clonotype was recorded a few times. This sequence joins TRBV24-1 and TRBJ2-3; D call uncertain. V shed 7 bases and J shed 0 bases, with 7 bases lying between them. Looked up from germline, CDR1 is KGHDR and CDR2 is SFDVKD. The CDR3 is 13 residues long. For the CDR3, the DNA is TGTGCCACCAGGCAGTCTAGCACAGATACGCAGTATTTT. This gives the protein CATRQSSTDTQYF.

There are many counts of this clonotype. The chain couples TRBV29-1 to TRBJ2-5, with D maybe TRBD1 (6 bases). Germline CDR1 reads SQVTM; CDR2 reads ANQGSEA. The V end was cut by 8 bases, the J end by 5 bases, with 15 bases between. The CDR3 sequence is 12 residues long. This CDR3 is CSLTRGAETQYF. CDR3 DNA: TGCAGCCTCACCAGGGGAGCGGAGACCCAGTACTTC. Based on the CDR3 plus reference TRBV29-1 and TRBJ2-5, the full variable domain is SAVISQKPSRDICQRGTSLTIQCQVDSQVTMMFWYRQQPGQSLTLIATANQGSEATYESGFVIDKFPISRPNLTFSTLTVSNMSPEDSSIYLCSLTRGAETQYFGPGTRLLVL.

This clonotype showed up many times. V and J are TRBV20-1 and TRBJ2-4; D gene uncertain. The germline CDR1 and CDR2 sequences are DFQATT and SNEGSKA (reference sequence). Trimming left V 0 bases short and J 0 bases short, with 9 bases between. The CDR3 spans 15 residues. The DNA of the CDR3 is TGCAGTGCTAGAGATGGGCCCTTAGCCAAAAACATTCAGTACTTC. Translated, it gives CSARDGPLAKNIQYF.